This entry lists 3 T cell receptor beta chains sequenced from one sample in a study of T cell repertoires in cytomegalovirus infection. From the reads, TCRdb called clonotypes with MiXCR, one entry per CDR3 protein. The top ten clones hold 40% to 55% of a sample with under 300,000 distinct CDR3 sequences, over 15% of them seen once. Sequenced: CD8+ T cells from PBMCs. These receptors were taken from a human donor in good health (CMV status not recorded). Some clones in this sample may be carry-over from other donors' samples.

A few counts support this clonotype. The chain carries TRBV12-3 or TRBV12-4 and TRBJ1-5, with a possible D match to TRBD1 (6 bases). The V gene lost 0 bases and the J gene lost 5 bases, with 14 bases spanning the gap. The CDR3 is 16 residues long. CDR3 residues: CASSLALDRLDQPQHF. For the CDR3, the DNA is TGTGCCAGCAGTTTAGCGCTAGACAGGCTGGATCAGCCCCAGCATTTT.

This chain's CDR3 is CASTLRRLPPYNEQFF. CDR3 sequence (DNA): TGTGCCAGCACCCTCCGCAGGCTACCCCCCTACAATGAGCAGTTCTTC. This chain joins TRBV2 and TRBJ2-1; D is ambiguous. This CDR3 spans 16 amino acids. Germline CDR1 SNHLY, CDR2 FYNNEI. V was trimmed by 7 bases and J by 2 bases, leaving 18 bases between them. The full variable domain, in which reference TRBV2 and TRBJ2-1 provide the parts outside the CDR3, is EPEVTQTPSHQVTQMGQEVILRCVPISNHLYFYWYRQILGQKVEFLVSFYNNEISEKSEIFDDQFSVERPDGSNFTLKIRSTKLEDSAMYFCASTLRRLPPYNEQFFGPGTRLTVL.

This clonotype appeared a few times. The chain joins TRBV19 to TRBJ2-2; TRBD1 matches 7 bases. J lost 6 bases, V lost 9 bases, and 10 bases had no gene match. Germline V gives CDR1 LNHDA, CDR2 SQIVND (reference sequence). The CDR3 loop spans 14 amino acids. The CDR3 sequence is CASKQGISAGELFF. The DNA for the CDR3 is TGTGCCAGCAAACAGGGGATATCGGCCGGGGAGCTGTTTTTT.